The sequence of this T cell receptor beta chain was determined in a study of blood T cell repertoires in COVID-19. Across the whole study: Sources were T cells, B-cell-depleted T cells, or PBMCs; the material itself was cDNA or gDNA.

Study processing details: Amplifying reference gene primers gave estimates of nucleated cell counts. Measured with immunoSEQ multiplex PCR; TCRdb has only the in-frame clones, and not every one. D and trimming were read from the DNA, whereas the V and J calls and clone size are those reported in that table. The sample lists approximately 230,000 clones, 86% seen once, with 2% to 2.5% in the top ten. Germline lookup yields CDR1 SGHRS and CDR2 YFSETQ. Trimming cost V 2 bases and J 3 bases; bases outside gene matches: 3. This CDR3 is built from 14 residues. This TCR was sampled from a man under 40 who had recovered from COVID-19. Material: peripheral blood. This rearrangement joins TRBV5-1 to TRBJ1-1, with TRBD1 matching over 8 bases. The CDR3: CASSFGQGYTEAFF. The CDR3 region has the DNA TGCGCCAGCAGCTTCGGACAGGGATACACTGAAGCTTTCTTT.